One and the same sample provided the 11 T cell receptor beta chains below, sequenced in a study of naive and memory T cell subsets. Alpha and beta constant region primers primed reverse transcription for blood and skin samples. Each CDR3 protein is one row after TCRdb ran MiXCR on the UMI-ligation and nested PCR reads. The data hold over 15,000 distinct CDR3 sequences, with 8.5% to 10% observed a single time. Regarding treatment: skin biopsy from PPD injection site in Mantoux-positive individual. Reverse transcription used DNase-treated unsorted total RNA, aiming for about 1 to 1000 ng. The input for sequencing was skin, taken from a tuberculin skin test site. The source of these receptors is an adult in good health.

This clonotype was recorded once. The chain couples TRBV4-3 to TRBJ2-1; 9 bases match TRBD1. The germline CDR1 and CDR2 sequences are LGHNA and YSLEER. This CDR3 is built from 16 residues. V trimming: 0 bases; J trimming: 4 bases; junction bases outside the gene matches: 4. The DNA for the CDR3 is TGCGCCAGCAGCCAAGAAGGGACAGGGCATTACAATGAGCAGTTCTTC. Translating gives CASSQEGTGHYNEQFF.

The table lists this clonotype with many counts. The gene calls are TRBV5-1 and TRBJ2-6, with D uncertain. This CDR3 region has 15 residues. Trimming took off 2 bases at V and 4 bases at J, with 10 bases between the two ends. CDR1 and CDR2 from the germline V gene are SGHRS and YFSETQ. The CDR3 loop is CASSFPWKGANVLTF. The CDR3 DNA reads as TGCGCCAGCAGCTTTCCCTGGAAAGGGGCCAACGTCCTGACTTTC.

The sample holds a few counts of this clonotype. As DNA, the CDR3 is TGTGCCATCAGTGAGTACAGGCAGGGTAGGAACACTGAAGCTTTCTTT. This translates into CAISEYRQGRNTEAFF. The rearrangement uses TRBV10-3 and TRBJ1-1, with D possibly matching TRBD1 (5 bases). Germline assignment: CDR1 ENHRY and CDR2 SYGVKD. There are 16 residues in the CDR3. Trimming stripped 1 base from V and 1 base from J, with 13 bases between.

This clonotype showed up just a few times. The gene calls are TRBV20-1 and TRBJ2-1; the match to TRBD2 covers 7 bases. Trimming cost V 5 bases and J 7 bases; bases outside gene matches: 14. Germline CDR1 and CDR2: DFQATT and SNEGSKA (reference sequence). The CDR3 has 15 amino acids. The CDR3 loop is CSAPPSGAGDNEQFF. CDR3 sequence (DNA): TGCAGTGCTCCCCCTTCCGGGGCGGGGGATAATGAGCAGTTCTTC.

By share, this clonotype counts as medium-sized. V is TRBV20-1 and J is TRBJ2-3, with 13 bases that match TRBD2. Germline CDR1 reads DFQATT; CDR2 reads SNEGSKA (reference sequence). The CDR3 consists of 15 residues. The V and J ends lost 0 bases and 4 bases, in that order; junction bases with no gene match: 1. The CDR3 loop reads CSAREGLAGADTQYF. CDR3 bases: TGCAGTGCTAGAGAAGGACTAGCGGGAGCAGATACGCAGTATTTT.

The chain couples TRBV12-3 or TRBV12-4 to TRBJ1-1; 7 bases align to TRBD1. The CDR3 is 16 amino acids. The junction had 10 bases not matched to a gene; V was cut back by 6 bases and J by 0 bases. The CDR3 region has the DNA TGTGCCAGCAGCCTGACAGGGTTTGTCATGAACACTGAAGCTTTCTTT. Translated: CASSLTGFVMNTEAFF.

Judged by abundance, this clonotype is medium-sized. An end of the junction does not agree with germline; a read error may underlie this. The rearrangement uses TRBV9 and TRBJ2-5; tentatively, D is TRBD1 (6 bases). The CDR3 length is 16 residues. Germline lookup yields CDR1 SGDLS and CDR2 YYNGEE. CDR3 sequence (DNA): TGTGCCAGCAGCGTAGGAGCAGGGGCGACCCAAGAGGCCCAGTACTTC. Translated: CASSVGAGATQEAQYF.

A few counts support this clonotype. This chain connects TRBV5-4 to TRBJ1-1, with unresolved D. Germline V gene data show CDR1 as SGHNT and CDR2 as YYREEE (reference sequence). CDR3 size: 12 residues. The germline V and J ends were trimmed by 3 bases and 1 base, with 4 bases remaining between them. CDR3 loop: CASSSQNTEAFF. CDR3 sequence (DNA): TGTGCCAGCAGCTCACAGAACACTGAAGCTTTCTTT.

This chain joins TRBV11-2 and TRBJ2-2; 9 bases are shared with TRBD2. The ends lost 1 base at V and 6 bases at J; junction bases unmatched: 9. The CDR3 is 17 residues long. Germline values: CDR1 SGHAT, CDR2 FQNNGV. In DNA, the CDR3 is TGTGCCAGCAGCTTAGGGGGACTAGCTTTGGGGCCCGGGGAGCTGTTTTTT. Translated: CASSLGGLALGPGELFF.

This clonotype occurred many times. The chain uses TRBV7-9 and TRBJ1-4; the match to TRBD1 covers 8 bases. This CDR3 is built from 14 residues. The V segment lost 4 bases and the J segment 3 bases; nucleotides outside the gene matches: 1. CDR1 and CDR2 from the germline V gene are SEHNR and FQNEAQ (reference sequence). The DNA of the CDR3 is TGTGCCAGCAGCTCACAGGGGGCTAATGAAAAACTGTTTTTT. Amino acid sequence: CASSSQGANEKLFF.

V usage is TRBV29-1 and J usage is TRBJ2-2; perhaps TRBD2 as D (5 bases). V lost 4 bases, J lost 0 bases, and 9 bases lay in between. Germline assignment: CDR1 SQVTM and CDR2 ANQGSEA. The CDR3 length is 14 residues. The CDR3 protein is CSVVRGANTGELFF. The DNA for the CDR3 is TGCAGCGTTGTACGGGGAGCGAACACCGGGGAGCTGTTTTTT.